The entry below gives a single TCR beta chain sequence along with its context. Its antigen remains unidentified. As defined, naive CD8 cells were CD45RO-negative and positively selected for CCR7, with terminally differentiated effector memory CD45RA+ cells excluded. V gave up 2 bases and J gave up 6 bases; unmatched junction bases: 3. The germline V gene has CDR1 SGHVS and CDR2 FNYEAQ. This CDR3 spans 14 amino acids. This entry comes from a study of shared clonotypes between healthy human individuals. Broader study findings: With few donors, the genetic and exposure-history diversity represented was limited. The sampled material consisted only of blood, and tissue repertoires are likely to differ.

Measured with immunoSEQ multiplex PCR; TCRdb has only the in-frame clones, and not every one. The sample has 700,000 to 950,000 clones; about 96% are singletons. The genes are TRBV7-6 and TRBJ2-1, with TRBD2 matching over 8 bases. The sequence was collected from a man aged 30 to 39 in good health. The material sequenced was naive CD8+ T cells sorted from blood. The chain's CDR3 is CASSLNLAGNEQFF. Written as DNA, the CDR3 is TGTGCCAGCAGCTTAAACCTAGCGGGCAATGAGCAGTTCTTC.